These T cell receptor beta chains were read from a single sample in a study of Graves' ophthalmopathy and Graves' hyperthyroidism. TCRdb processed the multiplex PCR reads anew with MiXCR; each CDR3 protein has one entry. This repertoire shows roughly 160,000 distinct CDR3 sequences, around 40% found once; its top ten account for around 8.9%. Sequenced material: peripheral blood. All receptors come from a man younger than 45 with Graves' ophthalmopathy. Each CDR3 is given with its conserved first and last residue. Each record gives: D gene, V gene, J gene, clone size, CDR3 protein, CDR3 DNA. The D gene is left open where the match is weak. For some rows the clone size is stated as once, few or many, or as a class when expanded; others skip it.

D gene: .; V gene: TRBV6-5; J gene: TRBJ2-7; clone size: .; CDR3 protein: CASGYLGDSYEQYF; CDR3 DNA: TGTGCCAGCGGTTACCTTGGAGATTCCTACGAGCAGTACTTC
D gene: .; V gene: TRBV4-1; J gene: TRBJ1-5; clone size: many; CDR3 protein: CASSQPTGKNNQPQHF; CDR3 DNA: TGCGCCAGCAGCCAACCTACAGGGAAGAACAATCAGCCCCAGCATTTT
D gene: .; V gene: TRBV4-1; J gene: TRBJ2-2; clone size: .; CDR3 protein: CASTIARGGELFF; CDR3 DNA: TGCGCCAGCACAATAGCGCGCGGCGGGGAGCTGTTTTTT
D gene: .; V gene: TRBV4-1; J gene: TRBJ1-1; clone size: .; CDR3 protein: CASSRGGWDTEAFF; CDR3 DNA: TGCGCCAGCAGCAGGGGCGGGTGGGACACTGAAGCTTTCTTT
D gene: .; V gene: TRBV4-3; J gene: TRBJ2-5; clone size: many; CDR3 protein: CASSPYHASSGSGRETQYF; CDR3 DNA: TGCGCCAGCAGCCCTTACCACGCTAGTTCAGGGAGTGGACGAGAGACCCAGTACTTC
D gene: .; V gene: TRBV12-3/TRBV12-4; J gene: TRBJ2-7; clone size: many; CDR3 protein: CASSSTLAGYEQYF; CDR3 DNA: TGTGCCAGCAGTTCGACGCTTGCGGGGTACGAGCAGTACTTC
D gene: .; V gene: TRBV11-3; J gene: TRBJ2-5; clone size: many; CDR3 protein: CASSWKPTREETQYF; CDR3 DNA: TGTGCCAGCAGCTGGAAACCCACTAGAGAAGAGACCCAGTACTTC
D gene: .; V gene: TRBV7-2; J gene: TRBJ2-7; clone size: many; CDR3 protein: CASSLNKTYEQYF; CDR3 DNA: TGTGCCAGCAGCTTAAACAAAACCTACGAGCAGTACTTC
D gene: TRBD1; V gene: TRBV28; J gene: TRBJ2-5; clone size: .; CDR3 protein: CASSPPPGQGYQETQYF; CDR3 DNA: TGTGCCAGCAGTCCCCCTCCGGGACAGGGGTACCAAGAGACCCAGTACTTC
D gene: .; V gene: TRBV7-2; J gene: TRBJ2-7; clone size: .; CDR3 protein: CATQIQAPYEQYF; CDR3 DNA: TGTGCCACCCAAATACAGGCTCCCTACGAGCAGTACTTC
D gene: .; V gene: TRBV6-5; J gene: TRBJ2-5; clone size: .; CDR3 protein: CASSLAGSWETQYF; CDR3 DNA: TGTGCCAGCAGTTTGGCAGGGAGTTGGGAGACCCAGTACTTC
D gene: .; V gene: TRBV20-1; J gene: TRBJ2-7; clone size: .; CDR3 protein: CSASEEGEQYF; CDR3 DNA: TGCAGTGCTAGTGAGGAGGGCGAGCAGTACTTC
D gene: TRBD1; V gene: TRBV15; J gene: TRBJ1-6; clone size: many; CDR3 protein: CATSRGDRGSYNSPLHF; CDR3 DNA: TGTGCCACCAGCAGGGGGGACAGGGGATCCTATAATTCACCCCTCCACTTT
D gene: .; V gene: TRBV9; J gene: TRBJ1-2; clone size: once; CDR3 protein: CASSVGSQIYGYTF; CDR3 DNA: TGTGCCAGCAGCGTAGGAAGTCAGATTTATGGCTACACCTTC
D gene: .; V gene: TRBV24-1; J gene: TRBJ1-2; clone size: many; CDR3 protein: CATSDFQEGVYGYTF; CDR3 DNA: TGTGCCACCAGTGATTTTCAAGAAGGAGTCTATGGCTACACCTTC
D gene: .; V gene: TRBV6-1; J gene: TRBJ2-6; clone size: once; CDR3 protein: CASTSGGGLGANVLTF; CDR3 DNA: TGTGCCAGCACCAGTGGTGGAGGCCTTGGGGCCAACGTCCTGACTTTC
D gene: .; V gene: TRBV28; J gene: TRBJ2-5; clone size: .; CDR3 protein: CTSSQWRGETQHF; CDR3 DNA: TGTACCAGCAGCCAATGGAGAGGCGAGACCCAGCACTTC
D gene: .; V gene: TRBV20-1; J gene: TRBJ2-6; clone size: .; CDR3 protein: CSARVLVSGANVLTF; CDR3 DNA: TGCAGTGCTAGAGTACTCGTCTCTGGGGCCAACGTCCTGACTTTC
D gene: TRBD1; V gene: TRBV6-5; J gene: TRBJ1-6; clone size: many; CDR3 protein: CASSPGQGARSPLHF; CDR3 DNA: TGTGCCAGCAGTCCGGGACAGGGGGCAAGGTCACCCCTCCACTTT
D gene: .; V gene: TRBV12-3/TRBV12-4; J gene: TRBJ2-7; clone size: .; CDR3 protein: CASSSRGTGGEQYF; CDR3 DNA: TGTGCCAGCAGTTCCAGGGGGACGGGGGGCGAGCAGTACTTC
D gene: .; V gene: TRBV2; J gene: TRBJ2-7; clone size: many; CDR3 protein: CASRNRILAPYEQYF; CDR3 DNA: TGTGCCAGCAGGAACAGGATCCTCGCCCCCTACGAGCAGTACTTC
D gene: .; V gene: TRBV12-3/TRBV12-4; J gene: TRBJ1-3; clone size: .; CDR3 protein: CASSLGGRNTIYF; CDR3 DNA: TGTGCCAGCAGCCTCGGCGGGCGGAACACCATATATTTT
D gene: .; V gene: TRBV6-5; J gene: TRBJ1-5; clone size: .; CDR3 protein: CASSYSPGTGKWPQHF; CDR3 DNA: TGTGCCAGCAGTTACTCGCCTGGGACGGGTAAATGGCCCCAGCATTTT
D gene: TRBD1; V gene: TRBV12-3/TRBV12-4; J gene: TRBJ1-6; clone size: .; CDR3 protein: CASSAQGAGNSPLHF; CDR3 DNA: TGTGCCAGCAGTGCCCAGGGGGCAGGCAATTCACCCCTCCACTTT
D gene: .; V gene: TRBV3-1; J gene: TRBJ1-1; clone size: many; CDR3 protein: CASSQVNREAFF; CDR3 DNA: TGTGCCAGCAGCCAAGTTAACCGTGAAGCTTTCTTT
D gene: TRBD1; V gene: TRBV6-1; J gene: TRBJ2-7; clone size: .; CDR3 protein: CASTQDRDHEQYF; CDR3 DNA: TGTGCCAGCACCCAGGACAGGGACCACGAGCAGTACTTC
D gene: TRBD1; V gene: TRBV12-3/TRBV12-4; J gene: TRBJ1-1; clone size: many; CDR3 protein: CASSETGQAFF; CDR3 DNA: TGTGCCAGCAGCGAGACAGGGCAAGCTTTCTTT
D gene: .; V gene: TRBV6-1; J gene: TRBJ1-6; clone size: .; CDR3 protein: CATGTPSSYNSPLHF; CDR3 DNA: TGTGCCACCGGGACACCCAGCTCCTATAATTCACCCCTCCACTTT
D gene: .; V gene: TRBV28; J gene: TRBJ1-2; clone size: .; CDR3 protein: CASMTGERTYGYTF; CDR3 DNA: TGTGCCAGCATGACAGGCGAGAGAACCTATGGCTACACCTTC
D gene: .; V gene: TRBV30; J gene: TRBJ1-2; clone size: many; CDR3 protein: CAWSHHGVPGYTF; CDR3 DNA: TGTGCCTGGAGTCACCATGGAGTCCCCGGCTACACCTTC
D gene: TRBD2; V gene: TRBV6-2/TRBV6-3; J gene: TRBJ2-1; clone size: .; CDR3 protein: CASSPWRELRGSEQFF; CDR3 DNA: TGTGCCAGCAGCCCCTGGCGGGAGTTAAGGGGAAGTGAGCAGTTCTTC
D gene: .; V gene: TRBV5-1; J gene: TRBJ2-2; clone size: .; CDR3 protein: CASSFDGNTGELFF; CDR3 DNA: TGCGCCAGCAGTTTTGACGGGAACACCGGGGAGCTGTTTTTT
D gene: .; V gene: TRBV11-3; J gene: TRBJ1-2; clone size: many; CDR3 protein: CASSLLGIGAGYTF; CDR3 DNA: TGTGCCAGCAGCTTATTGGGAATCGGTGCTGGCTACACCTTC
D gene: TRBD2; V gene: TRBV3-1; J gene: TRBJ2-7; clone size: many; CDR3 protein: CASSLGLAGILGGEQYF; CDR3 DNA: TGTGCCAGCAGCCTTGGACTAGCGGGGATCCTAGGTGGCGAGCAGTACTTC
D gene: .; V gene: TRBV9; J gene: TRBJ2-2; clone size: many; CDR3 protein: CASSHQTGNTGELFF; CDR3 DNA: TGTGCCAGCTCCCACCAAACAGGGAACACCGGGGAGCTGTTTTTT
D gene: TRBD2; V gene: TRBV6-5; J gene: TRBJ2-5; clone size: few; CDR3 protein: CASSYSSGETQYF; CDR3 DNA: TGTGCCAGCAGTTACTCTAGCGGGGAGACCCAGTACTTC
D gene: .; V gene: TRBV7-3; J gene: TRBJ1-1; clone size: many; CDR3 protein: CASSLTLATEAFF; CDR3 DNA: TGTGCCAGCAGCTTAACGTTAGCCACTGAAGCTTTCTTT
D gene: .; V gene: TRBV19; J gene: TRBJ2-4; clone size: many; CDR3 protein: CASSPPGGRASIQYF; CDR3 DNA: TGTGCCAGTAGTCCCCCCGGCGGCAGGGCTAGCATTCAGTACTTC
D gene: .; V gene: TRBV12-3/TRBV12-4; J gene: TRBJ1-6; clone size: medium-sized; CDR3 protein: CASNTGYSPLHF; CDR3 DNA: TGTGCCAGCAACACAGGGTACTCACCCCTCCACTTT
D gene: .; V gene: TRBV24-1; J gene: TRBJ1-5; clone size: many; CDR3 protein: CATSDWTDNQPQHF; CDR3 DNA: TGTGCCACCAGTGATTGGACAGATAATCAGCCCCAGCATTTT
D gene: .; V gene: TRBV6-5; J gene: TRBJ1-2; clone size: .; CDR3 protein: CASSYAPGSGYTF; CDR3 DNA: TGTGCCAGCAGTTACGCCCCCGGTTCGGGCTACACCTTC
D gene: .; V gene: TRBV7-2; J gene: TRBJ2-7; clone size: .; CDR3 protein: CASSRTGDLGEQYF; CDR3 DNA: TGTGCCAGCAGCCGGACTGGAGATCTTGGGGAGCAGTACTTC
D gene: .; V gene: TRBV6-2/TRBV6-3; J gene: TRBJ1-1; clone size: once; CDR3 protein: CASCRFEDTEAFF; CDR3 DNA: TGTGCCAGCTGCCGATTTGAGGACACTGAAGCTTTCTTT
D gene: .; V gene: TRBV6-5; J gene: TRBJ2-2; clone size: .; CDR3 protein: CASSYNKGAGELFF; CDR3 DNA: TGTGCCAGCAGTTACAATAAGGGGGCCGGGGAGCTGTTTTTT
D gene: .; V gene: TRBV29-1; J gene: TRBJ2-7; clone size: .; CDR3 protein: CSVAPGTSYEQYF; CDR3 DNA: TGCAGCGTTGCCCCCGGGACATCCTACGAGCAGTACTTC
D gene: .; V gene: TRBV7-2; J gene: TRBJ2-7; clone size: many; CDR3 protein: CASSLFQGGLYEQYF; CDR3 DNA: TGTGCCAGCAGCTTATTCCAGGGGGGCCTCTACGAGCAGTACTTC
D gene: .; V gene: TRBV6-1; J gene: TRBJ2-5; clone size: many; CDR3 protein: CASRLRTPGETQYF; CDR3 DNA: TGTGCCAGCAGACTCAGGACCCCCGGGGAGACCCAGTACTTC
D gene: .; V gene: TRBV6-1; J gene: TRBJ1-6; clone size: .; CDR3 protein: CASILLSPGNSPLHF; CDR3 DNA: TGTGCCAGCATCCTACTAAGTCCAGGAAATTCACCCCTCCACTTT
D gene: .; V gene: TRBV28; J gene: TRBJ1-1; clone size: .; CDR3 protein: CASSFHRLNTEAFF; CDR3 DNA: TGTGCCAGCAGTTTCCACAGACTGAACACTGAAGCTTTCTTT
D gene: TRBD2; V gene: TRBV24-1; J gene: TRBJ2-5; clone size: .; CDR3 protein: CATSESGTSLQETQYF; CDR3 DNA: TGTGCCACCAGTGAGAGCGGGACTAGCCTCCAAGAGACCCAGTACTTC
D gene: .; V gene: TRBV28; J gene: TRBJ1-1; clone size: .; CDR3 protein: CASSSPGATNTEAFF; CDR3 DNA: TGTGCCAGCAGCAGTCCCGGGGCGACGAACACTGAAGCTTTCTTT
D gene: .; V gene: TRBV30; J gene: TRBJ2-7; clone size: many; CDR3 protein: CAWSVGSLYEQYF; CDR3 DNA: TGTGCCTGGAGTGTAGGGAGCCTCTACGAGCAGTACTTC
D gene: TRBD2; V gene: TRBV19; J gene: TRBJ2-7; clone size: many; CDR3 protein: CASSLTSGRYEQYF; CDR3 DNA: TGTGCCAGTAGTTTGACTAGCGGACGCTACGAGCAGTACTTC
D gene: .; V gene: TRBV28; J gene: TRBJ2-5; clone size: many; CDR3 protein: CASTTSKTTPETQYF; CDR3 DNA: TGTGCCAGCACCACTTCAAAGACTACGCCAGAGACCCAGTACTTC
D gene: .; V gene: TRBV12-3/TRBV12-4; J gene: TRBJ1-2; clone size: few; CDR3 protein: CASNLRGPGVGYGYTF; CDR3 DNA: TGTGCCAGCAACCTTAGGGGACCCGGGGTTGGCTATGGCTACACCTTC
D gene: .; V gene: TRBV6-2/TRBV6-3; J gene: TRBJ2-7; clone size: many; CDR3 protein: CASSYGYPYEQYF; CDR3 DNA: TGTGCCAGCAGTTACGGTTACCCCTACGAGCAGTACTTC
D gene: .; V gene: TRBV6-5; J gene: TRBJ2-7; clone size: .; CDR3 protein: CASSSLTGEQYF; CDR3 DNA: TGTGCCAGCAGTTCCCTCACAGGGGAGCAGTACTTC
D gene: TRBD2; V gene: TRBV6-1; J gene: TRBJ2-7; clone size: .; CDR3 protein: CASSEAESAGDDEQYF; CDR3 DNA: TGTGCCAGCAGTGAAGCGGAGTCAGCGGGAGACGACGAGCAGTACTTC
D gene: .; V gene: TRBV12-3/TRBV12-4; J gene: TRBJ2-2; clone size: many; CDR3 protein: CASSPSQGFTGELFF; CDR3 DNA: TGTGCCAGCAGTCCCAGTCAGGGTTTCACCGGGGAGCTGTTTTTT
D gene: .; V gene: TRBV5-1; J gene: TRBJ2-7; clone size: .; CDR3 protein: CASSPGLPAEQYF; CDR3 DNA: TGCGCCAGCAGCCCGGGACTGCCGGCCGAGCAGTACTTC